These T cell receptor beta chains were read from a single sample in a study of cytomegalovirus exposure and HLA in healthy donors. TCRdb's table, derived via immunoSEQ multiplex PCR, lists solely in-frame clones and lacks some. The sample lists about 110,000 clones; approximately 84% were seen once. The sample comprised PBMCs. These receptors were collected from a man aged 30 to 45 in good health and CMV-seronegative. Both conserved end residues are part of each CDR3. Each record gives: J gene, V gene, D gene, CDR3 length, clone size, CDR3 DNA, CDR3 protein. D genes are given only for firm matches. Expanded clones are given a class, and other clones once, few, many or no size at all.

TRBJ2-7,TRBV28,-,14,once,TGTGCCAGCAGGCCCCCCCCGCGGTCCTACGAGCAGTACTTC,CASRPPPRSYEQYF
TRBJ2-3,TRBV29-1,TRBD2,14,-,TGCAGCACAGCTAGCGGGATTTGGCCAGATACGCAGTATTTT,CSTASGIWPDTQYF
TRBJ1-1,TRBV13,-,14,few,TGTGCCAGCAGCCGTCCGGGAGCCACTCCTGAAGCTTTCTTT,CASSRPGATPEAFF
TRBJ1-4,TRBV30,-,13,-,TGTGCCTGGAGTCAGGGGATACGAGAAAAACTGTTTTTT,CAWSQGIREKLFF
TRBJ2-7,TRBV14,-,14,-,TGTGCCAGCAGCGGGCGACTAGGGACTTACGAGCAGTACTTC,CASSGRLGTYEQYF
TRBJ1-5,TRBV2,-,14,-,TGTGCCAGCAGTGCCGGAGATAGCAATCAGCCCCAGCATTTT,CASSAGDSNQPQHF
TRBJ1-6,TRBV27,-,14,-,TGTGCCAGCAGTCAGGGGATGAGTGTTTCACCCCTCCACTTT,CASSQGMSVSPLHF
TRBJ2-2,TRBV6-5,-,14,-,TGTGCCAGCAGACGGACTACTAACACCGGGGAGCTGTTTTTT,CASRRTTNTGELFF
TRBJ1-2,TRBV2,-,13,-,TGTGCCAGCAGTGAAACAGGGCCCAATGGCTACACCTTC,CASSETGPNGYTF
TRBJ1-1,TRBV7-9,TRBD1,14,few,TGTGCCAGCGCCGGGACAGCCCTTGGCACTGAAGCTTTCTTT,CASAGTALGTEAFF
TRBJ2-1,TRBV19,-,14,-,TGTGCCAGTAGTCCCGGGACAACCTACAATGAGCAGTTCTTC,CASSPGTTYNEQFF
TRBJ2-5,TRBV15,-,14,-,TGTGCCACCAGCAGAGGTCGGTACCAAGAGACCCAGTACTTC,CATSRGRYQETQYF
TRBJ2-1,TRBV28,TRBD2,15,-,TGTGCCAGCCCCCCGGCCGGACTAGCGGGAAATGAGCAGTTCTTC,CASPPAGLAGNEQFF
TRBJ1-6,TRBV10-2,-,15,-,TGCGCCAGCAGTGAATCTGTGACAACGGGGTCACCCCTCCACTTT,CASSESVTTGSPLHF
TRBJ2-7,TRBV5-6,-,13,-,TGTGCCAGCAGCTTGTCTAGTCTCGAGCGAAGGTACTTC,CASSLSSLERRYF
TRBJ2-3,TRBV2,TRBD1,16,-,TGTGCCAGCAGCCGCGAGGGACAGGCGAGAACAGATACGCAGTATTTT,CASSREGQARTDTQYF
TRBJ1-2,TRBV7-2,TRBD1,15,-,TGTGCCAGCAGCTCACGAAATTTAAGGGGGCGGGGCTACACCTTC,CASSSRNLRGRGYTF
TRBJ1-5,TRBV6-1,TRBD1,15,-,TGTGCCAGCAGCTTACCGGGACAGGGGAGACAGCCCCAGCATTTT,CASSLPGQGRQPQHF
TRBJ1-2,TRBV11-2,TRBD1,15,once,TGTGCCAGCAGCCCCGGACAGGGTTCAAGCTTTGGCTACACCTTC,CASSPGQGSSFGYTF
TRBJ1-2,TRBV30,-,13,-,TGTGCCTGGACCCCCCAGGTTCGCTATGGCTACACCTTC,CAWTPQVRYGYTF
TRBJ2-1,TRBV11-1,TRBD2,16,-,TGTGCCAGCAGCCAACACGCGGGAGGGCTCGGAAATGAGCAGTTCTTC,CASSQHAGGLGNEQFF
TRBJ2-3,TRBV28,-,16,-,TGTGCCAGCAGTTCCCCTAGCGCAACTAGCACAGATACGCAGTATTTT,CASSSPSATSTDTQYF
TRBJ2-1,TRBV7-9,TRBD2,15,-,TGTGCCAGCAGGGTTCGCGGGAGCGACTACAATGAGCAGTTCTTC,CASRVRGSDYNEQFF
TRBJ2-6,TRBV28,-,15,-,TGTGCCAGCAGTTTTGCAGGGTCTGGGGCCAACGTCCTGACTTTC,CASSFAGSGANVLTF
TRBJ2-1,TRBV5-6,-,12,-,TGTGCCAGCAGCTCCTGGGCCGATGAGCAGTTCTTC,CASSSWADEQFF
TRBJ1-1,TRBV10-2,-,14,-,TGCGCCAGCAGTGGTCCGGGCAGGGGCACTGAAGCTTTCTTT,CASSGPGRGTEAFF
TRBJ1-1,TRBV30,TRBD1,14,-,TGTGCCTGGGGGGAGCCAGGGGGCTTGACTGAAGCTTTCTTT,CAWGEPGGLTEAFF
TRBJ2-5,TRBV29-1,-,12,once,TGCAGCGCAACCGTGACATTGGAGACCCAGTACTTC,CSATVTLETQYF
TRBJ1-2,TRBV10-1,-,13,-,TGCGCCAGCAGTGACCGGGCTAAGGGGGGCTACACCTTC,CASSDRAKGGYTF
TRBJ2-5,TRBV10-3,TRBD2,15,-,TGTGCCATCAGCCCCGGGACTAGCGGTGGAGGGTCCCAGTACTTC,CAISPGTSGGGSQYF
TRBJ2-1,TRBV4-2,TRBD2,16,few,TGTGCCAGCAGGACTAGCGGGGCCCAATCCTACAATGAGCAGTTCTTC,CASRTSGAQSYNEQFF
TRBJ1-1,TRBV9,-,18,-,TGTGCCAGCAGCTCGAAAGGACAGTCCAAGCCCTCTGGGGCTGAAGCTTTCTTT,CASSSKGQSKPSGAEAFF
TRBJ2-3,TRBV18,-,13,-,TGTGCCAGCTCACCCGGAAGGAGCGATACGCAGTATTTT,CASSPGRSDTQYF
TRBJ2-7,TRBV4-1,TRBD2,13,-,TGCGCCAGCAGCCAGCGGGACTACCACGAGCAGTACTTC,CASSQRDYHEQYF
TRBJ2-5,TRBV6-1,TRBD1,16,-,TGTGCCAGCAGTGAAATGTTAACAGGGGGCTGGGAGACCCAGTACTTC,CASSEMLTGGWETQYF
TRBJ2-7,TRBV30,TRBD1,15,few,TGTGCCTGGAACCTCCGCGGGACAGGATACTACGAGCAGTACTTC,CAWNLRGTGYYEQYF
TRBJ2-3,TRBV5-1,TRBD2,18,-,TGCGCCAGCAGCCCCACGGTTTCGGGCGGGGGGGCAGCAGATACGCAGTATTTT,CASSPTVSGGGAADTQYF
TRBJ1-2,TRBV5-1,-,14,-,TGCGCCAGCAGCTTGGGGGCAGGACTTGGAGGCTACACCTTC,CASSLGAGLGGYTF
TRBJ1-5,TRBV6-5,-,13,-,TGTGCCAGCAGCCCCCGGTCAGGGCAGCCCCAGCATTTT,CASSPRSGQPQHF
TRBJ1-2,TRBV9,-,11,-,TGTGCCAGCTCGAGGGGGGGTGGCTACACCTTC,CASSRGGGYTF
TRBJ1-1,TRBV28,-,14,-,TGTGCCAGCAGTTCCCTAGGGGGGAACACTGAAGCTTTCTTT,CASSSLGGNTEAFF
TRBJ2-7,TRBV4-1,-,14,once,TGCGCCAGCAGCCAAGGTCCGGGGATAGACGAGCAGTACTTC,CASSQGPGIDEQYF
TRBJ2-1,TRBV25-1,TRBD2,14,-,TGTGCCAGCAGGATCGCGGCGGGAGGTAATGAGCAGTTCTTC,CASRIAAGGNEQFF
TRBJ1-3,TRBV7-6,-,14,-,TGTGCCAGCAGCCCCTGGACAACTGGAAACACCATATATTTT,CASSPWTTGNTIYF
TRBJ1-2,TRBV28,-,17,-,TGTGCCAGCAGTTTAACCCGGCTCGGGGGGTTAATCTATGGCTACACCTTC,CASSLTRLGGLIYGYTF
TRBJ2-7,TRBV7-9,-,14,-,TGTGCCAGCAGCTTAGGACAGGCGAGCTACGAGCAGTACTTC,CASSLGQASYEQYF
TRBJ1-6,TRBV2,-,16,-,TGTGCCAGCAGTGAGCTTTCCATGGGGAGACCTTCACCCCTCCACTTT,CASSELSMGRPSPLHF
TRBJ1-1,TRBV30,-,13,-,TGTGCCTGGGGGAGGGCAGACTACACTGAAGCTTTCTTT,CAWGRADYTEAFF
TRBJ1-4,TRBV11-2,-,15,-,TGTGCCAGCAGCTTAAATGGGGAGCCTAATGAAAAACTGTTTTTT,CASSLNGEPNEKLFF
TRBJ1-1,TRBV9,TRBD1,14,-,TGTGCCAGCAGCGCCCCCGGGGCAGGGGGTGGAGCTTTCTTT,CASSAPGAGGGAFF
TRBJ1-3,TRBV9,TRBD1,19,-,TGTGCCAGCAGCCGGATTCAGACGGGACAGGGGGCGCGTGGAAACACCATATATTTT,CASSRIQTGQGARGNTIYF
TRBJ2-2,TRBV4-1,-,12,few,TGCGCCAGCAGCCAAGATGAGGTGCAGCTGTTTTTT,CASSQDEVQLFF
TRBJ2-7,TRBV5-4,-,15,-,TGTGCCAGCAGCTTGGGGCAGGGGCACTCCTACGAGCAGTACTTC,CASSLGQGHSYEQYF
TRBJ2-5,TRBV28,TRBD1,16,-,TGTGCCAGCAGTTTAACCGGACAGGGCAAGAAAGAGACCCAGTACTTC,CASSLTGQGKKETQYF
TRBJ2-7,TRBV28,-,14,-,TGTGCCAGCAGTTTAGGAGGGGCAAACTACGAGCAGTACTTC,CASSLGGANYEQYF
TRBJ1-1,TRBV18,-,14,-,TGTGCCAGCTCACCAAATTCAGGGCACACTGAAGCTTTCTTT,CASSPNSGHTEAFF
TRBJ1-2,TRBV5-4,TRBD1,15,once,TGTGCCAGCAGCTTGGGATCCCGCCAGGGGGTTGGCTACACCTTC,CASSLGSRQGVGYTF
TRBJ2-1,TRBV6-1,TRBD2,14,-,TGTGCCAGCCGGGGACTAGCGGGATACAATGAGCAGTTCTTC,CASRGLAGYNEQFF
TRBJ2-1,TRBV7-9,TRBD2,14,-,TGTGCCAGCAACCGGCGAGCGGGGCTAAATGAGCAGTTCTTC,CASNRRAGLNEQFF
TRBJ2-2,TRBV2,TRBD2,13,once,TGTGCCAGCAGTCGGGAGGTCACCGGGGAGCTGTTTTTT,CASSREVTGELFF